Presented here are 32 T cell receptor beta chains from one specimen sequenced in a study of regulatory T cells in long-lasting Graves disease. Arm-PCR of CDR3 regions with iRepertoire HTBI primers generated TCR beta libraries. TCRdb called the multiplex PCR reads again in MiXCR, with one record for every CDR3 protein. The table includes fewer than 600,000 distinct CDR3 sequences, 22% detected once. Described time point: persistent/refractory GD, antithyroid drugs over 5 years with positive TRAb. TCR sequences were obtained from RNA taken from PBMCs. This specimen was peripheral blood mononuclear cells (PBMCs), taken when the disease was refractory, from a patient treated with antithyroid drugs. These receptors came from a female donor with Graves disease.

The sample holds a few counts of this clonotype. V and J are TRBV12-3 or TRBV12-4 and TRBJ2-7; the D gene is possibly TRBD2 (6 bases). The CDR3 is 12 amino acids. Trimming pared 6 bases from V and 6 bases from J, leaving 12 bases between. CDR3 protein: CASSFGTVEQYF. In DNA form, the CDR3 reads TGTGCCAGCAGCTTTGGGACTGTCGAGCAGTACTTC.

The V gene is TRBV28, the J gene TRBJ2-7, with TRBD1 identical over 11 bases. Germline V gives CDR1 MDHEN, CDR2 SYDVKM. Trimming took 6 bases from V and 0 from J; bases not matched to a gene: 7. This CDR3 has 16 residues. This CDR3 is CASSGGTGGSSYEQYF. The CDR3 DNA reads TGTGCCAGCAGCGGTGGGACAGGGGGAAGCTCCTACGAGCAGTACTTC.

This clonotype was recorded at least ten times. The chain recombines TRBV7-2 with TRBJ1-2; TRBD1 might be the D (5 bases). With 0 bases removed from V and 2 bases from J, the gap between germline ends came to 16 bases. Germline V gene lookup returns CDR1 SGHTA and CDR2 FQGNSA. CDR3 length: 17 amino acids. The CDR3 protein is CASSLAGGADRNYGYTF. The CDR3 nucleotides are TGTGCCAGCAGCTTAGCGGGAGGGGCAGACAGAAACTATGGCTACACCTTC.

As concerns this clonotype: A much larger clonotype is one base distant, so this may be a read error. The rearrangement links TRBV6-2 or TRBV6-3 to TRBJ2-7, with 8 bases matching TRBD1. The CDR3 runs 14 residues. Germline V CDR1 and CDR2: MNHEY, SVGEGT. The junction had 7 bases not matched to a gene; V was cut back by 3 bases and J by 6 bases. CDR3 DNA sequence: TGTGCCAGCAGTTATCCGGACAGGGCCTTCGAGCAGTACTTC. Encoded protein: CASSYPDRAFEQYF.

This clonotype has a handful of counts. The chain employs TRBV7-3 and TRBJ2-6; unclear D gene. The ends were cut back, 5 bases at V and 4 bases at J, with 12 bases in the middle. Germline V gives CDR1 SGHTA, CDR2 FQGTGA. The CDR3 runs to 15 residues. CDR3 region: CASSRTGLGANVLTF. The CDR3 DNA follows: TGTGCCAGCAGCCGGACGGGCTTGGGGGCCAACGTCCTGACTTTC.

In regard to this clonotype: Possible read error: a much larger clone is one base away. The chain links TRBV24-1 to TRBJ2-5; 7 bases map to TRBD2. This CDR3 contains 14 residues. CDR1 and CDR2 (germline): KGHDR, SFDVKD. Trimming took 4 bases from V and 7 from J; bases not matched to a gene: 8. In DNA, the CDR3 is TGTGCCACCAGTGAAGCGGGACTCCGAGGGACCCAGTACTTC. The encoded protein is CATSEAGLRGTQYF.

This clonotype was observed many times. CDR3 region: CASSSHRTFQETQYF. Written as DNA, the CDR3 is TGTGCCAGCAGCTCCCATAGAACGTTCCAAGAGACCCAGTACTTC. The chain employs TRBV11-3 and TRBJ2-5; D remains unclear. V was clipped by 4 bases and J by 1 base, with 13 bases between them. Looked up from germline, CDR1 is SGHNT and CDR2 is YENEEA. The length of the CDR3 is 15 residues.

This clonotype was counted many times. The chain has TRBV24-1 and TRBJ1-1, with TRBD1 identical over 8 bases. CDR1 is KGHDR, CDR2 SFDVKD, per germline. V lost 3 bases and J lost 11; bases outside the gene matches: 4. CDR3 length equals 12 residues. This chain's CDR3 is CATSDPDRGAFF. The CDR3, as DNA: TGTGCCACCAGTGATCCTGACAGGGGCGCTTTCTTT.

The rearrangement links TRBV6-1 to TRBJ2-2, with 10 bases matching TRBD2. The CDR3 runs to 16 residues. Per the germline V gene, CDR1 is MNHNS and CDR2 is SASEGT. V trimming: 6 bases; J trimming: 6 bases; junction bases outside the gene matches: 10. Here the CDR3 DNA reads TGTGCCAGCAGCCCCGTAAGGAGCGGGGGGGCCGGGGAGCTGTTTTTT. Protein sequence: CASSPVRSGGAGELFF.

This clonotype was seen a handful of times. The chain combines TRBV29-1 with TRBJ2-7, with D uncertain. Germline assignment: CDR1 SQVTM and CDR2 ANQGSEA. The V end was cut by 7 bases, the J end by 6 bases, with 16 bases between. The CDR3 is 12 residues long. CDR3 DNA: TGCAGCGCCCTCCGTGATGGGTCCGAGCAGTACTTC. This translates into CSALRDGSEQYF.

The sample holds one count of this clonotype. Possible read error: a much larger clone is one base away. V and J are TRBV6-1 and TRBJ2-7, with a possible D match to TRBD1 (6 bases). CDR1 is MNHNS and CDR2 is SASEGT in the germline V gene. The CDR3 runs to 14 residues. The CDR3 DNA reads as TGTGTCAGCAGCTCCGGGACACTGGGCTACGAGCAGTACTTC. Translating gives CVSSSGTLGYEQYF.

The sample holds many counts of this clonotype. The CDR3 nucleotides read TGTGCCAGCAGCATATCCGGGACAGGGATTTTTCACTATGGCTACACCTTC. This sequence encodes CASSISGTGIFHYGYTF. V is TRBV7-2 and J is TRBJ1-2, with 9 bases matching TRBD1. Per germline, CDR1 SGHTA and CDR2 FQGNSA. V shed 5 bases and J 3 bases; nucleotides not matched to a gene: 13. The CDR3 totals 17 residues.

V gene TRBV7-9 combines with J gene TRBJ1-1, with 10 bases that match TRBD1. Germline V CDR1 and CDR2: SEHNR, FQNEAQ (reference sequence). Germline trimming cut 5 bases from V and 7 bases from J; bases unmatched to any gene: 7. CDR3 length equals 14 residues. The chain's CDR3 is CASSPRDRGSEAFF. The CDR3 region has the DNA TGTGCCAGCAGCCCAAGGGACAGGGGCAGTGAAGCTTTCTTT.

The chain couples TRBV28 to TRBJ2-7; the match to TRBD1 covers 10 bases. Germline CDR1 reads MDHEN; CDR2 reads SYDVKM. The CDR3 is made up of 14 amino acids. J was trimmed by 7 bases and V by 6 bases; bases with no gene match: 9. The CDR3 DNA reads as TGTGCCAGCAGATCCGGGACAGGGGCTTTGGAGCAGTACTTC. Translated: CASRSGTGALEQYF. Drawing the rest from reference TRBV28 and TRBJ2-7, the complete variable domain is DVKVTQSSRYLVKRTGEKVFLECVQDMDHENMFWYRQDPGLGLRLIYFSYDVKMKEKGDIPEGYSVSREKKERFSLILESASTNQTSMYLCASRSGTGALEQYFGPGTRLTVT.

In its sample, this clonotype was seen a few times. The CDR3 nucleotides are TGTGCCAGCAGCTCCCGGACAGGGGGCTCCGAGCAGTACTTC. Its translation: CASSSRTGGSEQYF. This chain connects TRBV11-3 to TRBJ2-7; 11 bases match TRBD1. The germline V gene has CDR1 SGHNT and CDR2 YENEEA. V was pared by 4 bases and J by 6 bases, with 5 bases of the junction left unmatched. The CDR3 extends over 14 amino acids.

This clonotype was found a few times. The chain links TRBV6-5 to TRBJ2-7, with D perhaps assigned TRBD1 or TRBD2 (6 bases each). The CDR3 spans 15 residues. Between the trimmed V and J ends, which lost 4 bases and 1 base, there was a span of 14 bases. The germline CDR1 and CDR2 sequences are MNHEY and SVGAGI. CDR3 DNA sequence: TGTGCCAGCAGTTTCACGGGGGCTAGTTCCTACGAGCAGTACTTC. Amino acid sequence: CASSFTGASSYEQYF.

This clonotype has at least ten counts. This rearrangement joins TRBV11-1 to TRBJ2-7; D possibly corresponds to TRBD2 (5 bases). Trimming stripped 5 bases from V and 3 bases from J, with 26 bases between. The CDR3 length is 18 residues. CDR1 is SGHAT and CDR2 is FQDESV in the germline V gene (reference sequence). The CDR3 DNA sequence: TGTGCCAGCAGCCCAAATCGGGCCATCCGGGGATCCTACTACGAGCAGTACTTC. Translated: CASSPNRAIRGSYYEQYF.

The table lists this clonotype with many counts. The chain recombines TRBV7-3 with TRBJ2-7, with no clear D. Trimming took off 4 bases at V and 7 bases at J, with 8 bases between the two ends. Germline V lookup: CDR1 SGHTA, CDR2 FQGTGA. The CDR3 consists of 11 residues. CDR3 sequence reads: CASSSTLEQYF. The CDR3 DNA sequence: TGTGCCAGCAGCTCCACCTTGGAGCAGTACTTC.

The sample holds a few counts of this clonotype. The CDR3 loop reads CSAMPGLAGQETQYF. CDR3 coding DNA: TGCAGTGCCATGCCGGGACTAGCGGGCCAAGAGACCCAGTACTTC. The chain joins TRBV20-1 to TRBJ2-5; 12 bases are a match to TRBD2. V lost 6 bases, J lost 1 base, and 6 bases stayed unmatched. The CDR3 extends over 15 amino acids. Per the germline V gene, CDR1 is DFQATT and CDR2 is SNEGSKA (reference sequence).

This chain uses TRBV2 with TRBJ2-3, with TRBD2 identical over 8 bases. This CDR3 is built from 14 residues. Germline V gives CDR1 SNHLY, CDR2 FYNNEI. J lost 2 bases, V lost 6 bases, and 4 bases had no gene match. The CDR3 DNA follows: TGTGCCAGCAGGACTAGCGAGATCACAGATACGCAGTATTTT. Translated: CASRTSEITDTQYF.

About this clonotype: The CDR3 carries no conserved terminal phenylalanine or tryptophan, so it likely arises from a read error. The V call is TRBV12-3 or TRBV12-4, the J call TRBJ2-7, with D tentatively TRBD1 (6 bases). CDR3 length: 13 residues. V was shortened by 5 bases and J by 0 bases, with 8 bases between the two germline ends. In DNA, the CDR3 is TGTGCCAGCAGTAAGGGACACTCCTACGAGCAGTACTCC. Protein product: CASSKGHSYEQYS.

This clonotype was observed at least ten times. V and J are TRBV28 and TRBJ2-7; maybe TRBD1 (6 bases). CDR1 is MDHEN, CDR2 SYDVKM, per germline. The V gene lost 3 bases and the J gene lost 1 base, with 10 bases spanning the gap. The CDR3 spans 14 residues. The CDR3, as DNA: TGTGCCAGCAGTTTTCAGGGGTCATCCTACGAGCAGTACTTC. It codes for CASSFQGSSYEQYF.

Only a few counts were recorded for this clonotype. The genes are TRBV6-5 and TRBJ2-1, with D tentatively TRBD2 (7 bases). Trimming cost V 2 bases and J 4 bases, with 15 bases left between them. The CDR3 consists of 16 residues. From germline, CDR1 is MNHEY and CDR2 SVGAGI. The DNA of the CDR3 is TGTGCCAGCAGTTACCTCCGCGGGGGCCTTTACAATGAGCAGTTCTTC. As protein: CASSYLRGGLYNEQFF.

This clonotype was observed a handful of times. The chain carries TRBV25-1 and TRBJ1-1; 9 bases agree with TRBD1. Germline trimming cut 9 bases from V and 6 bases from J; bases unmatched to any gene: 8. The germline V gene has CDR1 MGHDK and CDR2 SYGVNS. CDR3 length equals 13 residues. CDR3: CARYRGPSPEAFF. In DNA, the CDR3 is TGTGCCAGATACAGGGGGCCGAGTCCTGAAGCTTTCTTT.

This clonotype was recorded a few times. The CDR3 spells CASSIDSPPLTRPEAFF. For the CDR3, the DNA is TGTGCCAGTAGTATCGATTCCCCCCCGCTGACGCGGCCTGAAGCTTTCTTT. This chain joins TRBV19 and TRBJ1-1, with D unclear. Trimming took 3 bases from V and 6 from J, leaving 23 bases between them. The CDR3 has 17 residues. Germline CDR1 reads LNHDA; CDR2 reads SQIVND (reference sequence). Drawing the rest from reference TRBV19 and TRBJ1-1, the complete variable domain is DGGITQSPKYLFRKEGQNVTLSCEQNLNHDAMYWYRQDPGQGLRLIYYSQIVNDFQKGDIAEGYSVSREKKESFPLTVTSAQKNPTAFYLCASSIDSPPLTRPEAFFGQGTRLTVV.

There are many counts of this clonotype. This chain joins TRBV2 and TRBJ1-2; D unresolved. Trimming pared 1 base from V and 5 bases from J, leaving 8 bases between. CDR1 SNHLY and CDR2 FYNNEI come from the germline V gene. The CDR3 has 13 amino acids. CDR3 DNA: TGTGCCAGCAGTGAAGTCAGATTATATGGCTACACCTTC. It specifies CASSEVRLYGYTF.

This clonotype occurred many times. The chain uses TRBV20-1 and TRBJ2-6; D remains ambiguous. This CDR3 comprises 13 residues. With 3 bases removed from V and 0 bases from J, the gap between germline ends came to 3 bases. CDR1 and CDR2 from the germline V gene are DFQATT and SNEGSKA (reference sequence). Written as DNA, the CDR3 is TGCAGTGCTAGGCTCTCTGGGGCCAACGTCCTGACTTTC. This sequence encodes CSARLSGANVLTF.

The sample holds many counts of this clonotype. V is TRBV28 and J is TRBJ2-7, with 11 bases aligning to TRBD2. The CDR3 loop spans 15 amino acids. From germline, CDR1 is MDHEN and CDR2 SYDVKM. Trimming cost V 5 bases and J 3 bases; bases outside gene matches: 6. In DNA, the CDR3 is TGTGCCAGCAGTCAGACGACTAGCGGGATCTACGAGCAGTACTTC. Translated: CASSQTTSGIYEQYF.

This clonotype was observed at least ten times. The chain links TRBV10-3 to TRBJ1-2; D unclear. V was trimmed by 0 bases and J by 2 bases, leaving 10 bases between them. The germline V gene encodes CDR1 ENHRY and CDR2 SYGVKD. This CDR3 is built from 15 residues. Here the CDR3 DNA reads TGTGCCATCAGTGAGTCGGCAGCCGAAAACTATGGCTACACCTTC. This codes for CAISESAAENYGYTF.

Turning to this clonotype: This could be a read error, since a much larger clone is one nucleotide away. This CDR3 is CASSYSGQNTEASF. CDR3 sequence (DNA): TGTGCCAGCAGTTACTCGGGACAGAACACTGAAGCTTCCTTT. The rearrangement uses TRBV6-2 or TRBV6-3 and TRBJ1-1, with 7 positions matching TRBD1. CDR3 length: 14 amino acids. Germline V CDR1 and CDR2: MNHEY, SVGEGT.

This clonotype has just one count. The chain recombines TRBV7-8 with TRBJ2-4, with D maybe TRBD1 (6 bases). The germline CDR1 and CDR2 sequences are SGHVS and FQNEAQ. The V and J ends lost 5 bases and 1 base respectively, with 15 bases between them. CDR3 length: 16 amino acids. CDR3 loop: CASSARGLSAKNIQYF. The CDR3 DNA sequence: TGTGCCAGCAGCGCGAGGGGGTTGTCTGCCAAAAACATTCAGTACTTC.

V and J are TRBV10-3 and TRBJ1-2; the D gene is possibly TRBD1 (6 bases). CDR3 length: 15 residues. V lost 0 bases, J lost 4 bases, and 12 bases lay in between. CDR1 ENHRY and CDR2 SYGVKD come from the germline V gene. The CDR3 here is CAISESTGYRYGYTF. DNA of the CDR3: TGTGCCATCAGTGAGTCTACAGGGTACCGCTATGGCTACACCTTC.